What follows are 32 T cell receptor beta chains derived from one specimen sequenced in a study of T cell changes during pregnancy in multiple sclerosis. Assay: immunoSEQ multiplex PCR; the TCRdb copy retains only in-frame clones and omits some. The table has about 110,000 clones, 92% seen once. The source was peripheral blood, collected in the third trimester of pregnancy. Receptors originate from a female donor in good health, enrolled as a control in a pregnancy study.

CDR3 DNA: TGTGCCAGCAGCACAACAGAGACAGGGGGCACAGAGACCCAGTACTTC. This translates into CASSTTETGGTETQYF. This chain connects TRBV7-9 to TRBJ2-5; 10 nucleotides line up with TRBD1. Germline V gene sequence: CDR1 SEHNR, CDR2 FQNEAQ (reference sequence). Trimming took 5 bases from V and 4 from J; bases not matched to a gene: 10. The CDR3 has 16 residues.

The chain is built from TRBV29-1 and TRBJ2-5; TRBD2 matches at 8 bases. The CDR3 runs to 14 residues. Germline V gene sequence: CDR1 SQVTM, CDR2 ANQGSEA. V lost 7 bases and J lost 10; bases outside the gene matches: 17. The CDR3: CSAGGGLTSVDQYF. The CDR3 DNA is TGCAGCGCCGGGGGGGGACTGACTTCGGTAGACCAGTACTTC. Full variable domain (remainder filled in from reference TRBV29-1 and TRBJ2-5): SAVISQKPSRDICQRGTSLTIQCQVDSQVTMMFWYRQQPGQSLTLIATANQGSEATYESGFVIDKFPISRPNLTFSTLTVSNMSPEDSSIYLCSAGGGLTSVDQYFGPGTRLLVL.

V and J are TRBV7-9 and TRBJ1-2; weak D call: TRBD1 (5 bases). The CDR3 totals 15 residues. Germline V gene lookup returns CDR1 SEHNR and CDR2 FQNEAQ (reference sequence). The V gene lost 1 base and the J gene lost 2 bases, with 11 bases spanning the gap. CDR3 in DNA: TGTGCCAGCAGCTTAGGTGCGGGGCACAACTATGGCTACACCTTC. Residues: CASSLGAGHNYGYTF.

This rearrangement joins TRBV29-1 to TRBJ1-1; TRBD1 is a possible D gene (6 bases). The CDR3 extends over 13 amino acids. Trimming cost V 5 bases and J 3 bases, with 13 bases left between them. Germline V lookup: CDR1 SQVTM, CDR2 ANQGSEA. CDR3 in DNA: TGCAGCGTTCTTTTAGCAGGGGACACTGAAGCTTTCTTT. Translated, it gives CSVLLAGDTEAFF.

The chain recombines TRBV4-3 with TRBJ2-2; D gene ambiguous. The V gene's germline CDR1 is LGHNA and CDR2 YSLEER. The V gene lost 0 bases and the J gene lost 7 bases, with 9 bases spanning the gap. This CDR3 region has 14 residues. The CDR3 bases are TGCGCCAGCAGCCAAGAAAATGAGGTCGGGGAGCTGTTTTTT. Translated: CASSQENEVGELFF.

This rearrangement joins TRBV6-4 to TRBJ1-2; D possibly corresponds to TRBD1 (5 bases). CDR3 length: 16 amino acids. The germline V and J ends were trimmed by 5 bases and 4 bases, with 20 bases remaining between them. Germline values: CDR1 MRHNA, CDR2 SNTAGT. The CDR3: CASSPNPRGGGYGYTF. In DNA, the CDR3 is TGTGCCAGCAGTCCCAACCCGCGCGGGGGGGGCTATGGCTACACCTTC.

The chain uses TRBV7-3 and TRBJ2-1, with 7 bases that match TRBD1. Germline-derived CDR1 and CDR2 are SGHTA and FQGTGA. V was pared by 2 bases and J by 7 bases, with 11 bases of the junction left unmatched. The CDR3 spans 16 residues. The chain's CDR3 is CASSLRGEGARNEQFF. The CDR3 DNA is TGTGCCAGCAGCTTACGTGGAGAGGGGGCCAGGAATGAGCAGTTCTTC.

The chain uses TRBV7-3 and TRBJ1-6, with 9 positions matching TRBD1. V lost 1 base and J lost 8; bases outside the gene matches: 3. The V gene's germline CDR1 is SGHTA and CDR2 FQGTGA. CDR3 size: 15 residues. CDR3 in amino acids: CASSLMGQGDSPLHF. CDR3 DNA: TGTGCCAGCAGCTTAATGGGACAGGGCGATTCACCCCTCCACTTT.

Regarding this clone: The same CDR3 can be traced to other DNA sequences in this sample. V and J are TRBV30 and TRBJ1-2, with D unresolved. V lost 2 bases, J lost 4 bases, and 8 bases lay in between. Germline V gives CDR1 GTSNPN, CDR2 SVGIG (reference sequence). CDR3 size: 12 residues. The chain's CDR3 is CAWSTGSYGYTF. CDR3 DNA: TGTGCCTGGAGTACGGGGAGCTATGGCTACACCTTC.

The gene calls are TRBV19 and TRBJ1-5, with D possibly TRBD1 on 6 matching bases. V dropped 4 bases and J dropped 2 bases, with 18 bases sitting between them. From germline, CDR1 is LNHDA and CDR2 SQIVND (reference sequence). The CDR3 runs 17 residues. CDR3 residues: CASSKEQGGIGNQPQHF. The CDR3 coding sequence is TGTGCCAGTAGTAAGGAACAGGGAGGGATCGGCAATCAGCCCCAGCATTTT.

The gene calls are TRBV6-5 and TRBJ2-1, with 7 bases matching TRBD1. CDR1 and CDR2 from the germline V gene are MNHEY and SVGAGI. This CDR3 has 15 residues. V shed 0 bases and J 8 bases; nucleotides not matched to a gene: 7. DNA for the CDR3: TGTGCCAGCAGTTACTCAAAACAGGGGCTATATGAGCAGTTCTTC. Translation: CASSYSKQGLYEQFF.

The gene calls are TRBV7-9 and TRBJ2-5; no clear D. The germline V and J ends were trimmed by 1 base and 3 bases, with 6 bases remaining between them. Germline lookup yields CDR1 SEHNR and CDR2 FQNEAQ (reference sequence). The CDR3 covers 13 residues. CDR3 loop: CASSLGQEETQYF. CDR3 in DNA: TGTGCCAGCAGCTTAGGCCAGGAAGAGACCCAGTACTTC.

This clone was recorded only once. The chain couples TRBV6-6 to TRBJ2-3; D not certain. This CDR3 region has 15 residues. V lost 2 bases and J 4 bases, leaving 13 bases between the germline ends. The germline V gene has CDR1 MNHNY and CDR2 SVGAGI (reference sequence). In DNA form, the CDR3 reads TGTGCCAGCAGTTACCAACCTAGGAATTCAGATACGCAGTATTTT. Its protein product is CASSYQPRNSDTQYF.

This chain links TRBV7-3 with TRBJ1-5; 9 nucleotides line up with TRBD1. With 7 bases clipped from V and 2 bases from J, the junction kept 3 bases outside the gene matches. The CDR3 loop spans 14 amino acids. In germline, CDR1 is SGHTA, CDR2 FQGTGA. CDR3: CASKWTGGNQPQHF. The DNA for the CDR3 is TGTGCCAGCAAGTGGACAGGGGGCAATCAGCCCCAGCATTTT.

The chain carries TRBV7-9 and TRBJ2-1, with D tentatively TRBD1 (5 bases). The germline CDR1 and CDR2 sequences are SEHNR and FQNEAQ (reference sequence). The CDR3 spans 15 residues. V dropped 8 bases and J dropped 5 bases, with 19 bases sitting between them. DNA of the CDR3: TGTGCCAGCCCCACCCAGGGCAATCGGGACAATGAGCAGTTCTTC. Its translation: CASPTQGNRDNEQFF.

The chain couples TRBV4-2 to TRBJ2-7; 12 bases align to TRBD1. This CDR3 is 15 amino acids long. V was clipped by 1 base and J by 7 bases; unmatched bases: 5. The germline gives CDR1 LGHNA, CDR2 YNFKEQ. The CDR3 sequence is CASSQGGQGAGEQYF. The CDR3 DNA follows: TGTGCCAGCAGCCAAGGGGGACAGGGGGCGGGGGAGCAGTACTTC.

The chain uses TRBV7-2 and TRBJ1-2; D is undetermined. V lost 1 base and J lost 0, with 6 bases in between. Per germline, CDR1 SGHTA and CDR2 FQGNSA. The CDR3 totals 14 residues. The CDR3: CASSLGPTNYGYTF. DNA of the CDR3: TGTGCCAGCAGCTTAGGCCCTACTAACTATGGCTACACCTTC. Full variable domain (outside the CDR3, taken from reference TRBV7-2 and TRBJ1-2): GAGVSQSPSNKVTEKGKDVELRCDPISGHTALYWYRQSLGQGLEFLIYFQGNSAPDKSGLPSDRFSAERTGGSVSTLTIQRTQQEDSAVYLCASSLGPTNYGYTFGSGTRLTVV.

The chain has TRBV19 and TRBJ1-2; 10 bases line up with TRBD1. Germline lookup yields CDR1 LNHDA and CDR2 SQIVND (reference sequence). The V gene end was trimmed by 6 bases and the J gene end by 5 bases; junction bases not matched to a gene: 9. CDR3 size: 15 residues. CDR3 coding DNA: TGTGCCAGTAGCTCTACCGGGACAGGGGTATATGGCTACACCTTC. Translation: CASSSTGTGVYGYTF.

This clone was counted only a few times. This chain connects TRBV13 to TRBJ1-1, with D perhaps matching TRBD1 (5 bases). Germline V gene lookup returns CDR1 PRHDT and CDR2 FYEKMQ (reference sequence). This CDR3 spans 13 amino acids. V shed 3 bases and J shed 1 base, with 6 bases lying between them. DNA of the CDR3: TGTGCCAGCAGCTTCGACAGGAACACTGAAGCTTTCTTT. Amino acids: CASSFDRNTEAFF.

About this clone: Within the sample, other DNA sequences also encode this same CDR3. The chain uses TRBV27 and TRBJ1-5, with unresolved D. The CDR3 loop spans 15 amino acids. With 4 bases removed from V and 2 bases from J, the gap between germline ends came to 12 bases. Germline lookup yields CDR1 MNHEY and CDR2 SMNVEV (reference sequence). CDR3 nucleotide sequence: TGTGCCAGCAGTTCGGGAGGACGAGGCAATCAGCCCCAGCATTTT. Its translation is CASSSGGRGNQPQHF.

This clone was recorded only once. The V gene is TRBV4-2, the J gene TRBJ1-1; D is uncertain. In germline, CDR1 is LGHNA, CDR2 YNFKEQ. The V end lost 1 base, the J end lost 4 bases, and 16 bases lay between the germline ends. The CDR3 has 16 residues. The CDR3 loop is CASSQGREGRGTEAFF. CDR3 in DNA: TGTGCCAGCAGCCAAGGACGAGAAGGCCGGGGCACTGAAGCTTTCTTT.

The chain recombines TRBV5-1 with TRBJ2-3; 13 bases are a match to TRBD2. The CDR3 covers 16 residues. The V and J ends lost 3 bases and 5 bases, in that order; junction bases with no gene match: 6. The germline gives CDR1 SGHRS, CDR2 YFSETQ. Written as DNA, the CDR3 is TGCGCCAGCAGCTCACTAGCGGGGGGGCTGGTAGATACGCAGTATTTT. Amino acid sequence: CASSSLAGGLVDTQYF.

The rearrangement joins TRBV5-4 to TRBJ2-3, with TRBD2 matching 10 bases. V was clipped by 0 bases and J by 5 bases; unmatched bases: 9. CDR1 SGHNT and CDR2 YYREEE come from the germline V gene (reference sequence). The CDR3 covers 17 residues. The CDR3 sequence: CASSLGMVAGGRDTQYF. The DNA for the CDR3 is TGTGCCAGCAGCTTGGGCATGGTAGCGGGGGGCAGAGATACGCAGTATTTT. Full variable domain (missing parts from reference TRBV5-4 and TRBJ2-3): ETGVTQSPTHLIKTRGQQVTLRCSSQSGHNTVSWYQQALGQGPQFIFQYYREEENGRGNFPPRFSGLQFPNYSSELNVNALELDDSALYLCASSLGMVAGGRDTQYFGPGTRLTVL.

The rearrangement uses TRBV7-2 and TRBJ1-2; D might be TRBD1 (6 bases). The CDR3 extends over 13 amino acids. CDR1 is SGHTA and CDR2 is FQGNSA in the germline V gene. The CDR3 nucleotides are TGTGCAACAACGGAGCAGGGGTACTATGGCTACACCTTC. Protein product: CATTEQGYYGYTF.

V gene TRBV5-6 combines with J gene TRBJ1-6, with TRBD1 matching 9 bases. This CDR3 region has 15 residues. V shed 4 bases, J shed 11 bases, and the junction held 10 bases outside the gene matches. In germline, CDR1 is SGHDT, CDR2 YYEEEE. This CDR3 is CASSLGDRDHPPLHF. The CDR3 bases are TGTGCCAGCAGCCTCGGGGACAGGGATCATCCACCCCTCCACTTT.

The chain combines TRBV11-2 with TRBJ1-1; perhaps TRBD1 as D (6 bases). The V end was cut by 6 bases, the J end by 5 bases, with 13 bases between. The CDR3 is 13 residues long. Germline CDR1 is SGHAT and CDR2 is FQNNGV. DNA of the CDR3: TGTGCCAGCAGAACTACAGGGAAGACTGAAGCTTTCTTT. Translated: CASRTTGKTEAFF. Complete variable domain (other parts from reference TRBV11-2 and TRBJ1-1): EAGVAQSPRYKIIEKRQSVAFWCNPISGHATLYWYQQILGQGPKLLIQFQNNGVVDDSQLPKDRFSAERLKGVDSTLKIQPAKLEDSAVYLCASRTTGKTEAFFGQGTRLTVV.

This clone was seen only a few times. The chain recombines TRBV19 with TRBJ2-3, with 9 bases lining up with TRBD1. The length of the CDR3 is 14 residues. CDR1 and CDR2 from the germline V gene are LNHDA and SQIVND (reference sequence). The J segment lost 7 bases and the V segment lost 8 bases, leaving 10 bases of the junction unmatched. The CDR3 loop is CASATGGGGNTQYF. In DNA form, the CDR3 reads TGTGCCAGTGCTACAGGGGGCGGAGGGAATACGCAGTATTTT.

The V call is TRBV5-4, the J call TRBJ1-2, with 7 bases lining up with TRBD1. Trimming at V came to 2 bases and at J to 0 bases, leaving 4 bases not matched to a gene. Germline CDR1 is SGHNT and CDR2 is YYREEE (reference sequence). The CDR3 contains 15 residues. In DNA, the CDR3 is TGTGCCAGCAGCTTTGAGGGGGCGACTAACTATGGCTACACCTTC. Encoded protein: CASSFEGATNYGYTF.

V is TRBV19 and J is TRBJ1-4; weak D call: TRBD1 (5 bases). This CDR3 spans 17 amino acids. With 9 bases removed from V and 0 bases from J, the gap between germline ends came to 20 bases. Germline loops: CDR1 LNHDA, CDR2 SQIVND (reference sequence). CDR3 in DNA: TGTGCCAGCGCACCAAGAGGGAGGGGAGCAACTAATGAAAAACTGTTTTTT. This encodes CASAPRGRGATNEKLFF.

The rearrangement uses TRBV28 and TRBJ2-1; 14 positions agree with TRBD2. This CDR3 is built from 17 residues. Germline V CDR1 and CDR2: MDHEN, SYDVKM. Losses at the gene ends were 6 bases for V and 7 bases for J; bases not matched to a gene: 11. The CDR3 nucleotides read TGTGCCAGCAGCCCCGGACTAGCGGGGGGCTCCTCTAATGAGCAGTTCTTC. Protein sequence: CASSPGLAGGSSNEQFF.

This sequence joins TRBV20-1 and TRBJ2-1, with D possibly matching TRBD1 (5 bases). The CDR3 is made up of 11 amino acids. Germline loops: CDR1 DFQATT, CDR2 SNEGSKA (reference sequence). V was clipped by 5 bases and J by 6 bases, with 8 bases between them. The CDR3 reads CSAARVNEQFF. In DNA, the CDR3 is TGCAGTGCTGCCAGGGTCAATGAGCAGTTCTTC.

This chain links TRBV6-1 with TRBJ1-2; D gene unclear. The CDR3 covers 10 residues. Per germline, CDR1 MNHNS and CDR2 SASEGT. The V gene lost 4 bases and the J gene lost 13 bases, with 10 bases spanning the gap. This chain's CDR3 is CASSVEASTF. CDR3 DNA: TGTGCCAGCAGTGTGGAGGCGAGCACCTTC.